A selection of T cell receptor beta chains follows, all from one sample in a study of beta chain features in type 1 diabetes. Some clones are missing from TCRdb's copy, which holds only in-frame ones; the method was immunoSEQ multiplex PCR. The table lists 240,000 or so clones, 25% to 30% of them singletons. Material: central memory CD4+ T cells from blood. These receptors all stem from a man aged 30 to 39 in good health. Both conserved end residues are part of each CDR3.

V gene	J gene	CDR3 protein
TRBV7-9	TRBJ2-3	CASSFADTDTQYF
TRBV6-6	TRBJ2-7	CASSYVLGGEQYF
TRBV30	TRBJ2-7	CAWAQGYEQYF
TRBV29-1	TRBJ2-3	CSVSDRDSTDTQYF
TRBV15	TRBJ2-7	CATSREGLALGYEQYF
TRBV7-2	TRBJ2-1	CASSRTGVLYNEQFF
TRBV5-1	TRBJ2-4	CASSLKGALSDIQYF
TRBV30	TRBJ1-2	CAWRADRGYGYTF
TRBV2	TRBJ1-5	CASSQTSGNQPQHF
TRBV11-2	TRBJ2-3	CASSYSGDTQYF
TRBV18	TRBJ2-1	CASSPLTESEQFF
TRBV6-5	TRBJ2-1	CASTKGHEQFF
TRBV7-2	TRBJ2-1	CASSREGGAYNEQFF
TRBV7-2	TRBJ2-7	CASSFVSYEQYF
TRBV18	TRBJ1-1	CASSPRAQVTEAFF
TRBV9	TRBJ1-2	CASSPQTGGAGGYTF
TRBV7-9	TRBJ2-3	CASSPSGWSGGRPDTQYF
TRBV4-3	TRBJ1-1	CASSHSHSLNTEAFF
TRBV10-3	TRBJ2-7	CAISESGAAASYEQYF
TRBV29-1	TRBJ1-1	CSVSLGGDTEAFF
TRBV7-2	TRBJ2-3	CASSLVGGRAPDTQYF
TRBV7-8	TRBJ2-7	CASSLTRGGQYYEQYF
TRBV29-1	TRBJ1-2	CSVIPELAGGYTF
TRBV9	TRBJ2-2	CASSAGTSGRVQLFF
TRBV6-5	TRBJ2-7	CASSYSGAVSYEQYF
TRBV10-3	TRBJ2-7	CAISGSYEQYF
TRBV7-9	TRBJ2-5	CASSPSGGGRETQYF
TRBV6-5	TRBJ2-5	CASSRARTGETQYF
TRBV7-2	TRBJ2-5	CASSAREGETQYF
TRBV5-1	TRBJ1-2	CASSEQGAQGYTF
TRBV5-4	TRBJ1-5	CASSLDSQPQHF
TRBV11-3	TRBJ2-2	CASSFPGPNTGELFF
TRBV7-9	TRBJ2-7	CASSLAAGTSGIHEQYF
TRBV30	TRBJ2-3	CAWSLVEDTQYF
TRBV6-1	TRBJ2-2	CASSAEKSTGELFF
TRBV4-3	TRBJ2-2	CASSQDRASGIGTGELFF
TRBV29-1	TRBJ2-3	CSVGGDTDTQYF
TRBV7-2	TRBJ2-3	CASSSGTSGGFTDTQYF
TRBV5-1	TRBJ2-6	CASSLGSGANVLTF
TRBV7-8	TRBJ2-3	CASSFSTSGSVGDTQYF
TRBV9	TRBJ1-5	CASSVDQDSNQPQHF
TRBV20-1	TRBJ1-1	CSARSLEAFF
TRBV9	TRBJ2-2	CASSVGHSNTGELFF
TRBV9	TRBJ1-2	CASSPSVRFDGYTF
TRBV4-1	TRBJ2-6	CASSQPGAAGANVLTF
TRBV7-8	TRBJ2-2	CASSLTGTGELFF
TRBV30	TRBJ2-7	CAWTPGTIVNEQYF
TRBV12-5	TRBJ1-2	CASGLVLIGSSFYGYTF
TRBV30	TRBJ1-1	CAWRLVNTEAFF
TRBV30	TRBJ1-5	CAAAVGHSSNQPQHF
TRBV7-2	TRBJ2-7	CASSPGTYGPSYEQYF
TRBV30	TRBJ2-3	CAWSVTRGTDTQYF
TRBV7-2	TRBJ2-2	CASSPQPSNTGELFF
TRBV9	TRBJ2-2	CASSVGNRAGGELFF